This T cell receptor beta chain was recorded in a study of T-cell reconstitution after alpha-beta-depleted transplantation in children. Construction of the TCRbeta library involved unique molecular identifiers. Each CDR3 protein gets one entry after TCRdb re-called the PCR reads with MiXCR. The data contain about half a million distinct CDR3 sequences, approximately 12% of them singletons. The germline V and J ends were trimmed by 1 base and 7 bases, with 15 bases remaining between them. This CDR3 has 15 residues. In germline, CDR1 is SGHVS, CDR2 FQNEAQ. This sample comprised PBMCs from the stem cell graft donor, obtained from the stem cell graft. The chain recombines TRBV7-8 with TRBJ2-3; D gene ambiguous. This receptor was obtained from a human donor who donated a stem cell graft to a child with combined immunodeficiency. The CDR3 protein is CASSLDVRRVYTQYF. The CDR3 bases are TGTGCCAGCAGCTTAGACGTACGGCGTGTCTATACGCAGTATTTT.